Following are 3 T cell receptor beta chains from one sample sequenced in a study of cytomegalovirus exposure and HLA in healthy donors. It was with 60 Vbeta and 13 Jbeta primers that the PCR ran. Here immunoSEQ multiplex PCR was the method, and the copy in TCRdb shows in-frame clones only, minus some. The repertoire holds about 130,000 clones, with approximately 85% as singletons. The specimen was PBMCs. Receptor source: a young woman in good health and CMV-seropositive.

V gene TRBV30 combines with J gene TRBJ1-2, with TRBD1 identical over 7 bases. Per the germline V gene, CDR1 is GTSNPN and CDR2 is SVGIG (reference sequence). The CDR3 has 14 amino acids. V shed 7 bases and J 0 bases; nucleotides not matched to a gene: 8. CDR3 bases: TGTGCCTACACCGGGACAGCCTCTAACTATGGCTACACCTTC. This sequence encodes CAYTGTASNYGYTF.

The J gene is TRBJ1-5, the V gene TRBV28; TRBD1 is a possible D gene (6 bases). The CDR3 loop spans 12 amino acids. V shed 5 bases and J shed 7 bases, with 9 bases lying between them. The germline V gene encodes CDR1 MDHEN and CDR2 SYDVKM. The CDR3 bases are TGTGCCAGCAGTCCAGGGGCGCAGCCCCAGCATTTT. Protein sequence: CASSPGAQPQHF.

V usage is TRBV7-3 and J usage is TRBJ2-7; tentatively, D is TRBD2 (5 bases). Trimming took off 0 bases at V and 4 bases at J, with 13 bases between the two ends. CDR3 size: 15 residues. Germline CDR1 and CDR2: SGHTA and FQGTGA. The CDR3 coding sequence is TGTGCCAGCAGCTTAACCGCCGGGAACGGGTACGAGCAGTACTTC. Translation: CASSLTAGNGYEQYF.